The 25 T cell receptor beta chains below come from one sample, sequenced in a study of blood T cell repertoires in COVID-19. Profiling relied on immunoSEQ multiplex PCR, and the TCRdb table lists in-frame clones only, not all of them. The sample includes 150,000 to 250,000 clones, roughly 94% seen only once; the top ten take roughly 0.76%. The sample comprised peripheral blood. Every receptor here comes from a man aged 30 to 39 with COVID-19, enrolled during active disease.

This chain uses TRBV5-3 with TRBJ2-3; TRBD2 matches at 7 bases. TRBV5-3 is an open reading frame whose function is uncertain. The junction had 11 bases not matched to a gene; V was cut back by 0 bases and J by 1 base. CDR3 length: 18 residues. DNA for the CDR3: TGTGCCAGAAGCTTGGAGACTGTGGCGGGGGTCGGCACAGATACGCAGTATTTT. This codes for CARSLETVAGVGTDTQYF.

The chain recombines TRBV16 with TRBJ2-7; 10 bases are shared with TRBD1. V gave up 10 bases and J gave up 1 base; unmatched junction bases: 19. This CDR3 region has 18 residues. Germline values: CDR1 KGHSY, CDR2 FQNENV. The CDR3 is CATQAGTGEPLGSYEQYF. CDR3 sequence (DNA): TGTGCCACACAAGCCGGGACAGGGGAGCCCCTCGGATCCTACGAGCAGTACTTC.

The chain carries TRBV9 and TRBJ1-5; TRBD1 might be the D (5 bases). CDR1 and CDR2 from the germline V gene are SGDLS and YYNGEE. Deletions cut 4 bases from V and 8 bases from J, with 22 bases between. This CDR3 is built from 16 residues. CDR3 region: CASSPSGGMDYEPQHF. The CDR3 DNA reads TGTGCCAGCAGCCCCTCGGGGGGTATGGATTATGAGCCCCAGCATTTT. Full variable domain (outside the CDR3, taken from reference TRBV9 and TRBJ1-5): DSGVTQTPKHLITATGQRVTLRCSPRSGDLSVYWYQQSLDQGLQFLIQYYNGEERAKGNILERFSAQQFPDLHSELNLSSLELGDSALYFCASSPSGGMDYEPQHFGDGTRLSIL.

The chain is built from TRBV9 and TRBJ2-1, with 11 positions matching TRBD1. Germline V lookup: CDR1 SGDLS, CDR2 YYNGEE. The CDR3 is 17 residues long. Trimming took 3 bases from V and 5 from J; bases not matched to a gene: 10. CDR3 region: CASSGFRDRGKDNEQFF. For the CDR3, the DNA is TGTGCCAGCAGCGGATTCCGGGACAGGGGGAAAGACAATGAGCAGTTCTTC.

The genes are TRBV5-1 and TRBJ1-1; D is perhaps TRBD1 (6 bases). The germline V gene has CDR1 SGHRS and CDR2 YFSETQ. The CDR3 contains 17 residues. The V gene lost 0 bases and the J gene lost 0 bases, with 15 bases spanning the gap. Written as DNA, the CDR3 is TGCGCCAGCAGCTTGGATCCGGGGGGCGCGGTGAACACTGAAGCTTTCTTT. It codes for CASSLDPGGAVNTEAFF.

This chain connects TRBV2 to TRBJ1-3, with 8 bases lining up with TRBD1. In germline, CDR1 is SNHLY, CDR2 FYNNEI. This CDR3 contains 14 residues. Unmatched junction bases numbered 4, after V lost 5 bases and J lost 4 bases. The CDR3: CASSTGGAGNTIYF. The CDR3 DNA is TGTGCCAGCAGTACAGGGGGTGCGGGAAACACCATATATTTT. Drawing the rest from reference TRBV2 and TRBJ1-3, the complete variable domain is EPEVTQTPSHQVTQMGQEVILRCVPISNHLYFYWYRQILGQKVEFLVSFYNNEISEKSEIFDDQFSVERPDGSNFTLKIRSTKLEDSAMYFCASSTGGAGNTIYFGEGSWLTVV.

The chain recombines TRBV7-9 with TRBJ1-4; a possible D gene is TRBD1 (5 bases). V shed 2 bases and J shed 5 bases, with 12 bases lying between them. CDR3 length: 15 residues. The germline CDR1 and CDR2 sequences are SEHNR and FQNEAQ (reference sequence). For the CDR3, the DNA is TGTGCCAGCAGCTTAAGCGGGGGACTAAATGAAAAACTGTTTTTT. It is translated as CASSLSGGLNEKLFF. The entire variable domain, with the rest obtained from reference TRBV7-9 and TRBJ1-4, is as follows: DTGVSQNPRHKITKRGQNVTFRCDPISEHNRLYWYRQTLGQGPEFLTYFQNEAQLEKSRLLSDRFSAERPKGSFSTLEIQRTEQGDSAMYLCASSLSGGLNEKLFFGSGTQLSVL.

This clone was counted a single time. The chain is built from TRBV19 and TRBJ1-1, with 8 bases aligning to TRBD1. This CDR3 has 16 residues. Trimming cost V 4 bases and J 4 bases; bases outside gene matches: 11. Per the germline V gene, CDR1 is LNHDA and CDR2 is SQIVND (reference sequence). CDR3 protein: CASSTSPDRAPTEAFF. The CDR3 nucleotides are TGTGCCAGTAGTACCTCACCGGACAGGGCCCCCACTGAAGCTTTCTTT.

The V and J genes are TRBV18 and TRBJ1-2, with D unclear. The CDR3 is made up of 16 amino acids. V was shortened by 2 bases and J by 0 bases, with 13 bases between the two germline ends. Germline CDR1 and CDR2: KGHSH and LQKENI. The CDR3 is CASSPEVLAPNYGYTF. CDR3 sequence (DNA): TGTGCCAGCTCACCAGAGGTACTAGCCCCTAACTATGGCTACACCTTC. Full variable domain (missing parts from reference TRBV18 and TRBJ1-2): NAGVMQNPRHLVRRRGQEARLRCSPMKGHSHVYWYRQLPEEGLKFMVYLQKENIIDESGMPKERFSAEFPKEGPSILRIQQVVRGDSAAYFCASSPEVLAPNYGYTFGSGTRLTVV.

The J gene is TRBJ2-6, the V gene TRBV7-6; maybe TRBD2 (6 bases). The CDR3 contains 16 residues. The V end was cut by 1 base, the J end by 2 bases, with 9 bases between. The V gene's germline CDR1 is SGHVS and CDR2 FNYEAQ. The CDR3 DNA reads as TGTGCCAGCAGCTTAGTCGCGGGGACTGGGGCCAACGTCCTGACTTTC. It encodes CASSLVAGTGANVLTF.

The chain links TRBV20-1 to TRBJ1-3, with D unclear. Trimming stripped 5 bases from V and 9 bases from J, with 11 bases between. This CDR3 has 11 amino acids. Germline V gives CDR1 DFQATT, CDR2 SNEGSKA (reference sequence). CDR3: CSAPGGGTIYF. The CDR3 DNA reads TGCAGTGCTCCTGGCGGTGGCACCATATATTTT.

The rearrangement links TRBV10-3 to TRBJ1-1; D remains ambiguous. Trimming stripped 3 bases from V and 9 bases from J, with 8 bases between. The CDR3 has 11 residues. Looked up from germline, CDR1 is ENHRY and CDR2 is SYGVKD. The CDR3, as DNA: TGTGCCATCAGTGAAGGCAGGAAAGCTTTCTTT. Translated, it gives CAISEGRKAFF.

This clone was seen a handful of times. This chain connects TRBV25-1 to TRBJ1-6, with 8 bases lining up with TRBD1. CDR3 length: 14 amino acids. The junction had 4 bases not matched to a gene; V was cut back by 5 bases and J by 7 bases. The germline gives CDR1 MGHDK, CDR2 SYGVNS. CDR3 sequence (DNA): TGTGCCAGCAGTTACAGGGGGAACAATTCACCCCTCCACTTT. Its protein is CASSYRGNNSPLHF. Complete variable domain (other parts from reference TRBV25-1 and TRBJ1-6): EADIYQTPRYLVIGTGKKITLECSQTMGHDKMYWYQQDPGMELHLIHYSYGVNSTEKGDLSSESTVSRIRTEHFPLTLESARPSHTSQYLCASSYRGNNSPLHFGNGTRLTVT.

This clone was seen only once. The gene calls are TRBV5-6 and TRBJ2-3; a weak D match, TRBD2 (5 bases). The CDR3 consists of 12 residues. Looked up from germline, CDR1 is SGHDT and CDR2 is YYEEEE. V shed 6 bases and J shed 4 bases, with 9 bases lying between them. CDR3 loop: CASNSRADTQYF. The CDR3 bases are TGTGCCAGCAACTCGAGGGCAGATACGCAGTATTTT. Complete variable domain (other parts from reference TRBV5-6 and TRBJ2-3): DAGVTQSPTHLIKTRGQQVTLRCSPKSGHDTVSWYQQALGQGPQFIFQYYEEEERQRGNFPDRFSGHQFPNYSSELNVNALLLGDSALYLCASNSRADTQYFGPGTRLTVL.

This rearrangement joins TRBV5-1 to TRBJ1-6; 7 bases fit TRBD1. V shed 2 bases, J shed 0 bases, and the junction held 11 bases outside the gene matches. Germline-derived CDR1 and CDR2 are SGHRS and YFSETQ. The CDR3 is 19 amino acids. The CDR3 protein is CASSLRGQSLSSYNSPLHF. The CDR3 DNA sequence: TGCGCCAGCAGCTTACGGGGACAGTCATTAAGCTCCTATAATTCACCCCTCCACTTT.

This clone was seen just once. The chain recombines TRBV27 with TRBJ1-2; D is ambiguous. CDR3 size: 13 residues. Trimming pared 3 bases from V and 8 bases from J, leaving 13 bases between. Germline CDR1 is MNHEY and CDR2 is SMNVEV (reference sequence). CDR3 protein: CASSFSSGKGYTF. The CDR3 DNA follows: TGTGCCAGCAGTTTTTCTTCGGGTAAAGGCTACACCTTC.

The V and J genes are TRBV5-1 and TRBJ1-4, with TRBD1 matching 8 bases. Germline trimming cut 4 bases from V and 7 bases from J; bases unmatched to any gene: 9. This CDR3 is 15 amino acids long. From germline, CDR1 is SGHRS and CDR2 YFSETQ. The CDR3 spells CASSIQGADGEKLFF. CDR3 bases: TGCGCCAGCAGCATCCAGGGGGCTGATGGTGAAAAACTGTTTTTT.

The rearrangement joins TRBV18 to TRBJ1-5; D not resolved. The CDR3 is 15 amino acids. Germline values: CDR1 KGHSH, CDR2 LQKENI. With 2 bases removed from V and 0 bases from J, the gap between germline ends came to 8 bases. The CDR3 reads CASSPSESSNQPQHF. The CDR3 DNA is TGTGCCAGCTCACCATCCGAGAGTAGCAATCAGCCCCAGCATTTT.

The gene calls are TRBV11-3 and TRBJ2-2; weak D call: TRBD1 (6 bases). The CDR3 totals 17 residues. The V gene lost 5 bases and the J gene lost 1 base, with 17 bases spanning the gap. Germline V gene data show CDR1 as SGHNT and CDR2 as YENEEA. The CDR3 nucleotides are TGTGCCAGCAGCCAAGTCTGGGACACCCAGAACACCGGGGAGCTGTTTTTT. This sequence encodes CASSQVWDTQNTGELFF.

DNA for the CDR3: TGCAGTGCACGACAGGGGGATACGCAGTATTTT. Protein product: CSARQGDTQYF. The chain links TRBV20-1 to TRBJ2-3, with 8 bases matching TRBD1. V dropped 6 bases and J dropped 6; count of bases not matched to a gene: 2. This CDR3 region has 11 residues. CDR1 is DFQATT and CDR2 is SNEGSKA in the germline V gene (reference sequence).

The chain has TRBV28 and TRBJ1-3; D is uncertain. V lost 1 base to trimming and J lost 1 base, with 8 bases between them. There are 15 residues in the CDR3. CDR1 and CDR2 (germline): MDHEN, SYDVKM. CDR3 nucleotides: TGTGCCAGCAGTTTATTTCGCGAGTCTGGAAACACCATATATTTT. It encodes CASSLFRESGNTIYF.

The gene calls are TRBV4-1 and TRBJ1-5; 7 positions agree with TRBD1. CDR3 length: 15 residues. Trimming cost V 4 bases and J 1 base; bases outside gene matches: 4. CDR1 and CDR2 (germline): MGHRA, YSYEKL. The CDR3 DNA is TGCGCCAGCAGCCGTTACAGGGGAAGCAATCAGCCCCAGCATTTT. Its protein product is CASSRYRGSNQPQHF.

This clone occurred once. The V gene is TRBV10-3, the J gene TRBJ2-3; 13 bases match TRBD2. Germline CDR1 and CDR2: ENHRY and SYGVKD. This CDR3 has 14 amino acids. The V and J ends lost 10 bases and 6 bases, in that order; junction bases with no gene match: 7. Here the CDR3 DNA reads TGTGCCACTGCGGCGGGACTAGCGGGGGATACGCAGTATTTT. Its protein product is CATAAGLAGDTQYF.

This clone has just a few counts. The gene calls are TRBV4-1 and TRBJ2-7; 11 nucleotides match TRBD2. This CDR3 contains 15 residues. The V gene end was trimmed by 3 bases and the J gene end by 5 bases; junction bases not matched to a gene: 6. Germline CDR1 MGHRA, CDR2 YSYEKL. The CDR3 DNA is TGCGCCAGCAGCCACACGACTAGCGGGGTCGACGAGCAGTACTTC. Residues: CASSHTTSGVDEQYF.

This rearrangement joins TRBV28 to TRBJ1-1, with D possibly matching TRBD1 (6 bases). The CDR3 has 17 amino acids. V was clipped by 6 bases and J by 3 bases, with 23 bases between them. Germline V gives CDR1 MDHEN, CDR2 SYDVKM. CDR3 sequence reads: CASRDSGLLGADTEAFF. CDR3 DNA: TGTGCCAGCAGGGATTCAGGGTTATTGGGGGCGGACACTGAAGCTTTCTTT.